This is a list of T cell receptor beta chains from one sample in a study of cytomegalovirus exposure and HLA in healthy donors. The repertoire was sequenced with immunoSEQ multiplex PCR; TCRdb's copy has only in-frame clones and lacks some. Here the sample spans 85,000 to 120,000 clones, more than 75% being singletons. Sequenced: PBMCs. Receptor source: a woman aged 45-59 years in good health and CMV-seropositive. The CDR3 runs from the conserved cysteine through the conserved F or W. Some rows mark clone size as missing; the rest say once, few, many or name a class of expanded clone.

J: TRBJ1-1
V: TRBV5-6
size: NA
length: 14
CDR3: CASSLIRRNTEAFF

J: TRBJ1-2
V: TRBV30
size: NA
length: 14
CDR3: CAWTDRASNYGYTF

J: TRBJ2-6
V: TRBV5-1
size: NA
length: 15
CDR3: CASTLVLSGANVLTF

J: TRBJ2-4
V: TRBV27
size: NA
length: 14
CDR3: CASSLPGVPNIQYF

J: TRBJ2-3
V: TRBV11-3
size: NA
length: 14
CDR3: CASSPAGSRDTQYF

J: TRBJ2-7
V: TRBV7-2
size: few
length: 15
CDR3: CASSLASGGTYEQYF

J: TRBJ1-2
V: TRBV9
size: NA
length: 16
CDR3: CASSPSTTGKSVGYTF

J: TRBJ1-6
V: TRBV28
size: NA
length: 15
CDR3: CASSLFRDRGSPLHF

J: TRBJ1-1
V: TRBV27
size: NA
length: 12
CDR3: CASSLGGAEAFF

J: TRBJ2-5
V: TRBV29-1
size: NA
length: 15
CDR3: CSAVDYPRTQETQYF

J: TRBJ1-6
V: TRBV18
size: NA
length: 14
CDR3: CASSPGTGYSPLHF

J: TRBJ1-2
V: TRBV4-2
size: NA
length: 16
CDR3: CASSQGLRQGAYGYTF

J: TRBJ1-1
V: TRBV7-8
size: NA
length: 16
CDR3: CASSLGYRGLNTEAFF

J: TRBJ1-6
V: TRBV4-2
size: NA
length: 17
CDR3: CASSQETGGARNSPLHF

J: TRBJ1-6
V: TRBV30
size: NA
length: 14
CDR3: CAWSVGREDSPLHF

J: TRBJ1-5
V: TRBV2
size: NA
length: 14
CDR3: CASGDRGPDQPQHF

J: TRBJ1-6
V: TRBV9
size: NA
length: 14
CDR3: CASSVGQPNSPLHF

J: TRBJ2-3
V: TRBV9
size: NA
length: 14
CDR3: CASSVLQGTDTQYF

J: TRBJ2-7
V: TRBV18
size: once
length: 15
CDR3: CASSPTRQGSYEQYF

J: TRBJ1-6
V: TRBV6-6
size: NA
length: 16
CDR3: CASSYDRPSYNSPLHF

J: TRBJ1-4
V: TRBV4-3
size: NA
length: 16
CDR3: CASSQPTGVSGEKLFF

J: TRBJ2-7
V: TRBV7-3
size: NA
length: 15
CDR3: CASSLRAGGTYEQYF

J: TRBJ1-1
V: TRBV13
size: NA
length: 12
CDR3: CASSFQGTEAFF

J: NA
V: TRBV6-6
size: NA
length: 15
CDR3: CASRLAGGNTGELFF

J: TRBJ2-3
V: TRBV4-3
size: NA
length: 20
CDR3: CASSQDTRLAGGISTNTQYF

J: TRBJ1-4
V: TRBV28
size: few
length: 16
CDR3: CASSLLWRGSEEKLFF

J: TRBJ1-6
V: TRBV2
size: NA
length: 16
CDR3: CASSEAGGHLNSPLHF

J: TRBJ2-1
V: TRBV4-2
size: NA
length: 14
CDR3: CASSQTGTGNEQFF